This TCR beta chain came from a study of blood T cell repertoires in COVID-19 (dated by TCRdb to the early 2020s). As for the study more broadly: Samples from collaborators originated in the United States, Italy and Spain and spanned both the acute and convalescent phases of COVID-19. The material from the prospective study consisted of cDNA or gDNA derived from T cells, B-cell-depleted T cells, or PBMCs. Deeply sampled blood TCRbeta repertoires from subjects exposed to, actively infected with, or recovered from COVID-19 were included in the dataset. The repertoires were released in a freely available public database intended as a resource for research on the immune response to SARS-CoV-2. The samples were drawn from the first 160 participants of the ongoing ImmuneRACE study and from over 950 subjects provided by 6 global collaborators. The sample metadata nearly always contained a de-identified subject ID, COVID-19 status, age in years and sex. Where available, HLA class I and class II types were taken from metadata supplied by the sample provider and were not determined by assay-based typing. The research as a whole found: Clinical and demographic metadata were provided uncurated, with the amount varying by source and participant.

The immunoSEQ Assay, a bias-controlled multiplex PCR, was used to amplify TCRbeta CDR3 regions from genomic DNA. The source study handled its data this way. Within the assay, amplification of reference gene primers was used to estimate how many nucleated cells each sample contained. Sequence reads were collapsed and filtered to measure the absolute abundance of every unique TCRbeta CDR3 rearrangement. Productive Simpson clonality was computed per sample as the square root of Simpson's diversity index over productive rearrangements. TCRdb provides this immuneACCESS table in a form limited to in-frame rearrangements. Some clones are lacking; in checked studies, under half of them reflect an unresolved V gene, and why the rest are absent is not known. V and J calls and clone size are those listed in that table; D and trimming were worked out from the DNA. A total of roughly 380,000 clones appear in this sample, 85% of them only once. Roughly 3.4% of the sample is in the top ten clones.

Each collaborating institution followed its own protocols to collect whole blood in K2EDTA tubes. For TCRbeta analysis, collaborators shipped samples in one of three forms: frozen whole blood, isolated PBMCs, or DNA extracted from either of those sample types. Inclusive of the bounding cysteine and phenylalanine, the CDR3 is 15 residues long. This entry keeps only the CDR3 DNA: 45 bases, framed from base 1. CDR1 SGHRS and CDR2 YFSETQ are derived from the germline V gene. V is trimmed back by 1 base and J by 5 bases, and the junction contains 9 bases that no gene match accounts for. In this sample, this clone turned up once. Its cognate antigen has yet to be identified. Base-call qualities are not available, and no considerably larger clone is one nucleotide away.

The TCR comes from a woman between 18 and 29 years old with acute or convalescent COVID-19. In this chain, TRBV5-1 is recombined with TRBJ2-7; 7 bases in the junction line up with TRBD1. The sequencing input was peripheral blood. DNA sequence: TGCGCCAGCAGCTTGACATACAGGGGTGGCCACGAGCAGTACTTC. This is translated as CASSLTYRGGHEQYF.